These 14 T cell receptor beta chains share one sample of origin, sequenced in a study of shared clonotypes between healthy human individuals. Some clones are missing from TCRdb's copy, which holds only in-frame ones; the method was immunoSEQ multiplex PCR. The sample consists of roughly 320,000 clones, 80% to 90% of them appearing once. The sequencing sample was made of memory CD8+ T cells sorted from blood. Regarding subset: CD45RO+ cells pooled with CCR7-negative TemRA cells. The receptors derive from a man between 18 and 35 years old in good health.

This clone turned up a few times. The J gene is TRBJ2-7, the V gene TRBV6-1, with 8 bases identical to TRBD1. CDR3 length: 14 residues. V lost 6 bases and J lost 3; bases outside the gene matches: 7. Germline CDR1 reads MNHNS; CDR2 reads SASEGT. The DNA of the CDR3 is TGTGCCAGCAGCGTAGGCAGGGGGCTCTACGAGCAGTACTTC. Translation: CASSVGRGLYEQYF.

The chain has TRBV6-1 and TRBJ2-4; D may be TRBD1 (6 bases). The CDR3 is 17 residues long. Trimming left V 4 bases short and J 7 bases short, with 23 bases between. Germline V gene sequence: CDR1 MNHNS, CDR2 SASEGT. CDR3 DNA sequence: TGTGCCAGCAGTGCTCAGGGGTCGACGAGCGTGTGGAACATTCAGTACTTC. Translating it yields CASSAQGSTSVWNIQYF.

J is TRBJ2-7 and V is TRBV4-1; maybe TRBD2 (5 bases). Germline CDR1 and CDR2: MGHRA and YSYEKL. The CDR3 sequence is 13 residues long. V lost 4 bases and J lost 3, with 10 bases in between. The CDR3 here is CASSPLGSYEQYF. CDR3 nucleotide sequence: TGCGCCAGCAGCCCCTTGGGGAGCTACGAGCAGTACTTC.

The chain has TRBV19 and TRBJ2-2; D is perhaps TRBD1 or TRBD2 (6 bases each). This CDR3 comprises 15 residues. Germline CDR1 is LNHDA and CDR2 is SQIVND (reference sequence). The V end lost 3 bases, the J end lost 4 bases, and 12 bases lay between the germline ends. The CDR3 nucleotides are TGTGCCAGTAGTATTTTCGGGGGCGCCACCGGGGAGCTGTTTTTT. It yields the protein CASSIFGGATGELFF.

The chain carries TRBV12-5 and TRBJ1-2, with 7 nucleotides matching TRBD1. The CDR3 runs to 13 residues. Germline V gene lookup returns CDR1 LGHNT and CDR2 FRNRAP. With V trimmed by 4 bases and J by 7 bases, 6 bases remained unmatched. CDR3 sequence: CASGSNRGIGYTF. CDR3 coding DNA: TGTGCTAGTGGTTCGAACAGGGGAATTGGCTACACCTTC.

This clone was seen repeatedly, ten times or more. The sample carries other DNA sequences with the same CDR3. The chain is built from TRBV13 and TRBJ2-3, with TRBD2 as a possible D gene (6 bases). This CDR3 region has 14 residues. Between the trimmed V and J ends, which lost 6 bases and 1 base, there was a span of 11 bases. Germline loops: CDR1 PRHDT, CDR2 FYEKMQ (reference sequence). CDR3 protein: CASSTRGGTDTQYF. The CDR3 region has the DNA TGTGCCAGCAGTACGCGGGGAGGCACAGATACGCAGTATTTT.

V is TRBV11-3 and J is TRBJ2-3; 8 positions match TRBD1. The germline V gene encodes CDR1 SGHNT and CDR2 YENEEA. This CDR3 has 15 residues. Trimming took 1 base from V and 1 from J; bases not matched to a gene: 1. CDR3 sequence: CASSLGDRCTDTQYF. The DNA for the CDR3 is TGTGCCAGCAGCTTAGGGGACAGGTGCACAGATACGCAGTATTTT.

V usage is TRBV29-1 and J usage is TRBJ2-7, with D perhaps TRBD1 (6 bases). Trimming took off 1 base at V and 2 bases at J, with 15 bases between the two ends. CDR1 and CDR2 from the germline V gene are SQVTM and ANQGSEA. CDR3 length equals 15 residues. CDR3 sequence reads: CSVEGEQGKPYEQYF. The CDR3 DNA follows: TGCAGCGTTGAAGGAGAGCAGGGGAAGCCCTACGAGCAGTACTTC.

This sequence joins TRBV4-1 and TRBJ2-1; 8 bases align to TRBD2. Germline V gives CDR1 MGHRA, CDR2 YSYEKL. The CDR3 contains 15 residues. Germline trimming cut 5 bases from V and 7 bases from J; bases unmatched to any gene: 10. CDR3 sequence (DNA): TGCGCCAGCAGCTCCCGGGAGCGGGGGAAGAATGAGCAGTTCTTC. Residues: CASSSRERGKNEQFF.

The chain carries TRBV4-3 and TRBJ2-1; D might be TRBD1 or TRBD2, each matching 5 bases. The germline gives CDR1 LGHNA, CDR2 YSLEER. V gave up 4 bases and J gave up 1 base, with 11 bases separating them. This CDR3 region has 15 residues. CDR3 nucleotide sequence: TGCGCCAGCAGCCTCCGGGACGCGTCCTACAATGAGCAGTTCTTC. Protein sequence: CASSLRDASYNEQFF.

The rearrangement links TRBV29-1 to TRBJ1-3; D call uncertain. Germline CDR1 and CDR2: SQVTM and ANQGSEA. The germline V and J ends were trimmed by 1 base and 4 bases, with 5 bases remaining between them. The CDR3 runs to 12 residues. CDR3: CSVEGGGNTIYF. In DNA form, the CDR3 reads TGCAGCGTTGAAGGTGGCGGAAACACCATATATTTT.

The chain uses TRBV4-3 and TRBJ1-2; no definite D call. V was clipped by 0 bases and J by 8 bases, with 13 bases between them. The CDR3 covers 14 residues. CDR1 and CDR2 from the germline V gene are LGHNA and YSLEER. The CDR3 coding sequence is TGCGCCAGCAGCCAAGATGATAGGTTGCGGGGCTACACCTTC. Residues: CASSQDDRLRGYTF.

A single count supports this clone. The chain has TRBV7-9 and TRBJ2-1, with 7 nucleotides matching TRBD2. Germline V lookup: CDR1 SEHNR, CDR2 FQNEAQ (reference sequence). This CDR3 has 15 residues. V trimming: 1 base; J trimming: 7 bases; junction bases outside the gene matches: 7. The CDR3 is CASSLGASSGNEQFF. CDR3 bases: TGTGCCAGCAGCTTAGGTGCTTCTAGCGGAAATGAGCAGTTCTTC.

V usage is TRBV27 and J usage is TRBJ1-5; D might be TRBD1 (5 bases). CDR3 length: 15 amino acids. Per the germline V gene, CDR1 is MNHEY and CDR2 is SMNVEV (reference sequence). With 5 bases removed from V and 0 bases from J, the gap between germline ends came to 11 bases. CDR3 sequence reads: CASSPDKYSNQPQHF. Here the CDR3 DNA reads TGTGCCAGCAGTCCGGACAAGTATAGCAATCAGCCCCAGCATTTT.